One and the same sample provided the 13 T cell receptor beta chains below, sequenced in a study of T cell repertoires in cytomegalovirus infection. TCRdb reprocessed the reads via MiXCR and lists one record per CDR3 protein. The data show a few hundred thousand distinct CDR3 sequences, about 39% seen once. No antigens are known for them. Sequencing was performed on cultured PBMCs, taken from culture after CMV antigen stimulation. The receptors were gathered from a human donor in good health (CMV status not recorded). Some clones in this sample may be carry-over from other donors' samples.

This clonotype occurred a few times. V is TRBV2 and J is TRBJ2-5, with unresolved D. Deletions cut 7 bases from V and 0 bases from J, with 3 bases between. This CDR3 is 11 amino acids long. CDR1 is SNHLY and CDR2 is FYNNEI in the germline V gene. CDR3 nucleotides: TGTGCCAGCATCTACCAAGAGACCCAGTACTTC. This encodes CASIYQETQYF.

The rearrangement uses TRBV7-2 and TRBJ1-1; tentatively, D is TRBD1 (5 bases). The length of the CDR3 is 15 residues. Per germline, CDR1 SGHTA and CDR2 FQGNSA. V gave up 5 bases and J gave up 3 bases, with 16 bases separating them. The CDR3 spells CASSPIGHRDTEAFF. In DNA, the CDR3 is TGTGCCAGCAGCCCTATCGGACATAGGGACACTGAAGCTTTCTTT.

About this clonotype itself: One end of the junction varies from germline; a read error may be responsible. The chain uses TRBV7-2 and TRBJ2-5; D possibly matches TRBD1 or TRBD2 (7 bases each). CDR1 and CDR2 from the germline V gene are SGHTA and FQGNSA. The CDR3 sequence is 16 residues long. CDR3 sequence: CVSTNFRGGEEETQYF. The DNA of the CDR3 is TGTGTCAGCACAAACTTCAGGGGGGGAGAGGAAGAGACCCAGTACTTC.

The chain couples TRBV7-6 to TRBJ2-5; 8 positions agree with TRBD2. After removal of 3 bases from V and 9 bases from J, the junction contained 6 bases not matched to a gene. The CDR3 has 13 amino acids. Per the germline V gene, CDR1 is SGHVS and CDR2 is FNYEAQ. The DNA for the CDR3 is TGTGCCAGCAGCTTGGGGACTAGTGTGGCCCAGTACTTC. Translated: CASSLGTSVAQYF. Variable domain in full (rest from reference TRBV7-6 and TRBJ2-5): GAGVSQSPRYKVTKRGQDVALRCDPISGHVSLYWYRQALGQGPEFLTYFNYEAQQDKSGLPNDRFSAERPEGSISTLTIQRTEQRDSAMYRCASSLGTSVAQYFGPGTRLLVL.

This clonotype has just a few counts. The chain recombines TRBV6-6 with TRBJ2-2; D uncertain. Germline V gene data show CDR1 as MNHNY and CDR2 as SVGAGI (reference sequence). This CDR3 has 13 amino acids. V lost 2 bases and J 6 bases, leaving 7 bases between the germline ends. The CDR3, as DNA: TGTGCCAGCAGTTACCGTGGATCCGGGGAGCTGTTTTTT. Translated, it gives CASSYRGSGELFF.

This clonotype has at least ten counts. The chain joins TRBV12-3 or TRBV12-4 to TRBJ2-7, with D possibly being TRBD1 or TRBD2 (5 bases each). This CDR3 has 11 residues. Trimming stripped 5 bases from V and 4 bases from J, with 6 bases between. The CDR3 region has the DNA TGTGCCAGCAGTGGGGGATACGAGCAGTACTTC. Translation: CASSGGYEQYF.

The rearrangement links TRBV6-4 to TRBJ2-7; TRBD1 matches at 7 bases. The CDR3 is 18 amino acids. V lost 0 bases and J lost 3; bases outside the gene matches: 14. Germline CDR1 MRHNA, CDR2 SNTAGT. The CDR3 region has the DNA TGTGCCAGCAGTGACTCGCCTTATAACGGGACAGCCTACTACGAGCAGTACTTC. Protein: CASSDSPYNGTAYYEQYF.

In regard to this clonotype: This may stem from a read error, because a much larger clone lies one nucleotide away. The V and J genes are TRBV7-2 and TRBJ2-1; 8 nucleotides align to TRBD2. The CDR3 spans 14 residues. Germline V CDR1 and CDR2: SGHTA, FQGNSA. The V segment lost 3 bases and the J segment 5 bases; nucleotides outside the gene matches: 3. CDR3 coding DNA: TGTGCCAGCAGCTTGCGGGGGGCCCACAATGAGCAGTTCTTC. It yields the protein CASSLRGAHNEQFF. Variable domain in full (rest from reference TRBV7-2 and TRBJ2-1): GAGVSQSPSNKVTEKGKDVELRCDPISGHTALYWYRQSLGQGLEFLIYFQGNSAPDKSGLPSDRFSAERTGGSVSTLTIQRTQQEDSAVYLCASSLRGAHNEQFFGPGTRLTVL.

The V gene is TRBV12-3 or TRBV12-4, the J gene TRBJ2-3, with TRBD2 as a possible D gene (5 bases). This CDR3 spans 14 amino acids. V was shortened by 5 bases and J by 4 bases, with 13 bases between the two germline ends. This CDR3 is CASSPSLVPDTQYF. The CDR3 coding sequence is TGTGCCAGCAGTCCGTCACTAGTTCCAGATACGCAGTATTTT.

This clonotype was seen a handful of times. V is TRBV7-2 and J is TRBJ2-7, with 9 bases matching TRBD1. Germline-derived CDR1 and CDR2 are SGHTA and FQGNSA. Unmatched junction bases numbered 15, after V lost 1 base and J lost 2 bases. This CDR3 has 19 amino acids. CDR3 sequence: CASSLEGPTGTGNPYEQYF. The CDR3 DNA sequence: TGTGCCAGCAGCTTAGAAGGTCCGACCGGGACAGGGAACCCCTACGAGCAGTACTTC. The full variable domain, rest sourced from reference TRBV7-2 and TRBJ2-7, is GAGVSQSPSNKVTEKGKDVELRCDPISGHTALYWYRQSLGQGLEFLIYFQGNSAPDKSGLPSDRFSAERTGGSVSTLTIQRTQQEDSAVYLCASSLEGPTGTGNPYEQYFGPGTRLTVT.

This clonotype showed up just a few times. This rearrangement joins TRBV6-1 to TRBJ2-3, with D tentatively TRBD1 (6 bases). Per germline, CDR1 MNHNS and CDR2 SASEGT. V was pared by 8 bases and J by 0 bases, with 15 bases between. CDR3 length: 15 residues. CDR3 nucleotide sequence: TGTGCCAGCCAAATACAGGGAGCGAGCACAGATACGCAGTATTTT. Translated: CASQIQGASTDTQYF.

This chain uses TRBV29-1 with TRBJ1-2, with unresolved D. Trimming took 4 bases from V and 8 from J, leaving 11 bases between them. Germline-derived CDR1 and CDR2 are SQVTM and ANQGSEA. The CDR3 is 11 amino acids. Written as DNA, the CDR3 is TGCAGCGTTGTTTTCGGGTCAGGCTACACCTTC. This sequence encodes CSVVFGSGYTF.

Concerning this clonotype: An end of the junction does not agree with germline; a read error may underlie this. The genes are TRBV6-5 and TRBJ2-7, with 9 bases fitting TRBD1. The length of the CDR3 is 13 residues. CDR1 and CDR2 from the germline V gene are MNHEY and SVGAGI. CDR3 sequence reads: CASSQGTGFSLVF. DNA for the CDR3: TGTGCCAGCAGCCAGGGGACAGGGTTTTCTCTTGTCTTC.